The subject of this entry is one T cell receptor (beta chain). This entry belongs to a study of blood T cell repertoires in COVID-19. Looked up from germline, CDR1 is SNHLY and CDR2 is FYNNEI. The CDR3 covers 17 residues. Germline trimming cut 2 bases from V and 9 bases from J; bases unmatched to any gene: 13. Methods used by the authors: For nucleated cells, counts were estimated from reference gene primer amplification. The protocol was immunoSEQ multiplex PCR, while the TCRdb copy is restricted to in-frame clones and leaves out a portion. The V and J calls and the clone size are those of that table, but D and trimming were determined from the DNA. The sample shows fewer than 250,000 clones, around 90% of them seen only once.

The sequencing input was peripheral blood. This sequence originates from a man aged 25-45 years with COVID-19, enrolled during active disease. The chain links TRBV2 to TRBJ1-6; 7 nucleotides agree with TRBD1. The CDR3 region is CASSETLTGTSGSPLHF. In DNA form, the CDR3 reads TGTGCCAGCAGTGAAACCCTGACAGGGACCTCGGGTTCACCCCTCCACTTT.